One sample yielded the 10 T cell receptor beta chains listed below, sequenced in a study of blood T cell repertoires in COVID-19. Libraries were prepared by immunoSEQ multiplex PCR; TCRdb keeps only in-frame clonotypes and omits some of them. The sample has over 450,000 clones, roughly 89% seen once; the top ten hold roughly 0.92%. Sequences were obtained from peripheral blood. The receptor set was obtained from a man between 18 and 29 years old with COVID-19, enrolled during active disease.

The CDR3 sequence is CATTCVSSGNTIYF. CDR3 nucleotide sequence: TGTGCCACCACGTGTGTCAGCTCTGGAAACACCATATATTTT. The chain couples TRBV24-1 to TRBJ1-3; D ambiguous. The CDR3 contains 14 residues. Looked up from germline, CDR1 is KGHDR and CDR2 is SFDVKD. V dropped 8 bases and J dropped 0 bases, with 10 bases sitting between them.

This clone came up once. V usage is TRBV12-3 or TRBV12-4 and J usage is TRBJ1-2; D is unclear. CDR3 length: 13 residues. The V and J ends lost 3 bases and 4 bases respectively, with 9 bases between them. This chain's CDR3 is CASSLGTSYGYTF. CDR3 sequence (DNA): TGTGCCAGCAGTTTGGGCACCTCCTATGGCTACACCTTC.

This sequence joins TRBV5-4 and TRBJ2-1, with TRBD2 matching over 10 bases. J lost 6 bases, V lost 4 bases, and 4 bases had no gene match. The CDR3 extends over 14 amino acids. Germline V gene data show CDR1 as SGHNT and CDR2 as YYREEE (reference sequence). The CDR3 DNA follows: TGTGCCAGCAGCAGCCGACTAGCGGGCAATGAGCAGTTCTTC. Translation gives CASSSRLAGNEQFF.

The rearrangement joins TRBV4-1 to TRBJ2-7, with 7 bases aligning to TRBD1. CDR3 size: 16 residues. Looked up from germline, CDR1 is MGHRA and CDR2 is YSYEKL. V was pared by 1 base and J by 1 base, with 7 bases of the junction left unmatched. The CDR3 DNA sequence: TGCGCCAGCAGCCAAGCACCCACAGGGGAATCCTACGAGCAGTACTTC. This translates into CASSQAPTGESYEQYF.

V usage is TRBV5-4 and J usage is TRBJ2-1; 10 bases agree with TRBD1. V lost 0 bases, J lost 2 bases, and 2 bases stayed unmatched. CDR3 length: 16 residues. The germline V gene has CDR1 SGHNT and CDR2 YYREEE (reference sequence). DNA for the CDR3: TGTGCCAGCAGCTTGGCAGGGACAGGGGCCTACAATGAGCAGTTCTTC. Its protein product is CASSLAGTGAYNEQFF.

The V call is TRBV4-1, the J call TRBJ2-2, with TRBD1 as a possible D gene (5 bases). There are 13 residues in the CDR3. V was cut by 1 base and J by 6 bases, with 6 bases left in between. Germline values: CDR1 MGHRA, CDR2 YSYEKL. The CDR3 sequence: CASSQVGAGELFF. CDR3 in DNA: TGCGCCAGCAGCCAAGTAGGGGCCGGGGAGCTGTTTTTT.

The chain uses TRBV19 and TRBJ2-1; 10 bases map to TRBD2. Germline CDR1 LNHDA, CDR2 SQIVND (reference sequence). This CDR3 spans 14 amino acids. With V trimmed by 9 bases and J by 4 bases, 6 bases remained unmatched. The CDR3 reads CARLKAGGYNEQFF. As DNA, the CDR3 is TGTGCCAGACTCAAAGCGGGGGGGTACAATGAGCAGTTCTTC.

As concerns this clone: The same CDR3 can be traced to other DNA sequences in this sample. The chain uses TRBV5-1 and TRBJ2-3; 9 nucleotides align to TRBD2. The trim removed 2 bases at V and 4 bases at J, leaving 2 bases unmatched. Germline V gives CDR1 SGHRS, CDR2 YFSETQ. The CDR3 sequence is 14 residues long. The DNA for the CDR3 is TGCGCCAGCAGCTTAGCGGGGGGCCCAGATACGCAGTATTTT. It specifies CASSLAGGPDTQYF.

The chain couples TRBV19 to TRBJ1-6; 12 bases are a match to TRBD1. The V and J ends lost 5 bases and 0 bases, in that order; junction bases with no gene match: 2. Germline-derived CDR1 and CDR2 are LNHDA and SQIVND (reference sequence). The CDR3 sequence is 17 residues long. CDR3 amino acids: CASSGGQGASYNSPLHF. The CDR3 nucleotides are TGTGCCAGTAGTGGGGGACAGGGGGCCTCCTATAATTCACCCCTCCACTTT.

This clone was picked up one time. The gene calls are TRBV4-1 and TRBJ2-5; perhaps TRBD2 as D (5 bases). Germline V gene lookup returns CDR1 MGHRA and CDR2 YSYEKL. Deletions cut 4 bases from V and 4 bases from J, with 16 bases between. This CDR3 contains 15 residues. This chain's CDR3 is CASSPRGRGGETQYF. The CDR3 bases are TGCGCCAGCAGCCCCCGCGGGCGTGGCGGAGAGACCCAGTACTTC.